One and the same sample provided the 2 T cell receptor beta chains below, sequenced in a study of beta chain features in type 1 diabetes (dated by TCRdb to the late 2010s). The library was obtained by the immunoSEQ multiplex PCR assay. All of the isolated RNA was reverse transcribed with the High Capacity cDNA Reverse Transcription Kit, so expressed TCRB transcripts were sequenced. TCRdb obtained this table from immuneACCESS and retained in-frame rearrangements with V and J assigned. These tables miss some clones; where compared with another copy, unresolved V genes account for less than half of the shortfall, and the remainder is unexplained. The sample table records fewer than 150,000 clones; about 7% of these occur just once. Around 1.5% of the sample goes to the ten largest clones. Sequenced input: central memory CD4+ T cells from blood. Every receptor here comes from a woman aged 25 to 39 in good health.

CDR3 sequence reads: CASLYGQPQEQYF. The CDR3 nucleotides read TGTGCCAGCCTCTACGGACAGCCTCAGGAGCAGTACTTC. The chain has TRBV28 and TRBJ2-7; D is possibly TRBD1 (6 bases). Germline V CDR1 and CDR2: MDHEN, SYDVKM. Trimming shortened V by 8 bases and J by 7 bases, and 18 bases separated the two germline ends. The CDR3 has 13 residues.

This rearrangement joins TRBV7-3 to TRBJ2-7; the match to TRBD1 covers 7 bases. The CDR3 extends over 14 amino acids. J was trimmed by 5 bases and V by 2 bases; bases with no gene match: 6. Germline V lookup: CDR1 SGHTA, CDR2 FQGTGA. The CDR3 loop reads CASSLGQGVHEQYF. DNA of the CDR3: TGTGCCAGCAGCTTAGGGCAGGGGGTGCACGAGCAGTACTTC. Drawing the rest from reference TRBV7-3 and TRBJ2-7, the complete variable domain is GAGVSQTPSNKVTEKGKYVELRCDPISGHTALYWYRQSLGQGPEFLIYFQGTGAADDSGLPNDRFFAVRPEGSVSTLKIQRTERGDSAVYLCASSLGQGVHEQYFGPGTRLTVT.